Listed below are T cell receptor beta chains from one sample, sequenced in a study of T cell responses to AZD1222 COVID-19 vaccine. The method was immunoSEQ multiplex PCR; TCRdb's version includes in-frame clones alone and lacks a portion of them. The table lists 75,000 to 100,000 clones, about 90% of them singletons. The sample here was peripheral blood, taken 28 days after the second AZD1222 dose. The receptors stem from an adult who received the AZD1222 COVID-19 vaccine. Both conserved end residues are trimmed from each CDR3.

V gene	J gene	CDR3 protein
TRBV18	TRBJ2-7	ASSPYNYEQY
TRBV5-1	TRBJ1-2	ASSLAQGLGSYGYT
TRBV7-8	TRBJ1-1	ASSQARGVGAF
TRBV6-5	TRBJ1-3	ASSYQGVSGNTIY
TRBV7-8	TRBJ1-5	ASSLRYGRDRSNQPQH
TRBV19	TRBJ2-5	ASSIVYGGETQY
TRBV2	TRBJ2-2	ASRPSGNTGELF
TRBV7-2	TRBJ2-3	ASSRTSGGFDTQY
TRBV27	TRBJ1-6	ASSVTGSGSPLH
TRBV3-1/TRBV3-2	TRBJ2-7	ASSQEGYEQY
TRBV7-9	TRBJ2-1	ASETRGLEQF
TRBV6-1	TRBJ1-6	ASSARQGAMGDSPLH
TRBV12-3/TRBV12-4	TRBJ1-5	ASRKTGNQPQH
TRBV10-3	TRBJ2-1	ATRRALDNEQF
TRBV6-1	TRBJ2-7	ASSEGGVRYEQY
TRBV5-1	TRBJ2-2	ASSLQTWGATGELF
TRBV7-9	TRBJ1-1	ASSEKRTTEAF
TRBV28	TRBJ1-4	ASSSPGGRNEKLF
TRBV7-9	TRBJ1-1	AIQGLPGNTEAF
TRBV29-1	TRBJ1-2	SVEDSTSPGPRGYT
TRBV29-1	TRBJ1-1	SVEEVRGNTEAF
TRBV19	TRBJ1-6	ASSIQGVDSPLH
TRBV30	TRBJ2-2	AWSVSETGELF
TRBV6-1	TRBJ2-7	ASSEYGALLSRSYEQY
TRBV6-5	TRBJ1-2	ASSPGFLYGYT
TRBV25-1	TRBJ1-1	ASINRVNTEAF
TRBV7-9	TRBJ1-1	ASSLVNIHFEAF